The rows below give T cell receptor beta chains drawn from one sample of a study of blood T cell repertoires in COVID-19. Some clones are missing from TCRdb's copy, which holds only in-frame ones; the method was immunoSEQ multiplex PCR. Here the sample spans about 90,000 clones, about nine tenths being singletons. Sequencing was done on a sample of peripheral blood. The receptors were gathered from a man aged 45-60 years with acute or convalescent COVID-19. The CDR3 runs from the conserved cysteine through the conserved F or W. The D gene is left open where the match is weak. Part of the rows lack a size; the others show once, few, many or a class for expanded clones.

.,TRBV10-3,.,TRBJ2-7,CAISEYPSVSSYEQYF,TGTGCCATCAGTGAGTACCCTAGCGTCAGCTCCTACGAGCAGTACTTC
TRBD2,TRBV7-2,.,TRBJ2-3,CASSFSGRRSTDTQYF,TGTGCCAGCAGCTTTAGCGGGAGGAGGAGCACAGATACGCAGTATTTT
TRBD2,TRBV3-1/TRBV3-2,.,TRBJ2-5,CASSQEVLAGREAQYF,TGTGCCAGCAGCCAAGAGGTCCTAGCGGGACGTGAAGCCCAGTACTTC
.,TRBV6-5,.,TRBJ1-2,CASSYSAGYGNYGYTF,TGTGCCAGCAGTTACTCGGCGGGATATGGAAACTATGGCTACACCTTC
.,TRBV19,.,TRBJ2-7,CASSPRQVGGEQYF,TGTGCCAGTAGTCCCCGGCAGGTGGGGGGCGAGCAGTACTTC
TRBD1,TRBV5-5,.,TRBJ2-2,CASSLGQGAYTGELFF,TGTGCCAGCAGCTTGGGGCAGGGGGCGTACACCGGGGAGCTGTTTTTT
.,TRBV28,.,TRBJ2-2,CASRQPNTGELFF,TGTGCCAGTAGACAGCCGAACACCGGGGAGCTGTTTTTT
.,TRBV3-1/TRBV3-2,few,TRBJ2-1,CASSPRAYNEQFF,TGTGCCAGCAGCCCAAGAGCCTACAATGAGCAGTTCTTC
.,TRBV24-1,.,TRBJ2-7,CATSPSVGRDYEQYF,TGTGCCACCAGTCCGTCGGTGGGCAGGGACTACGAGCAGTACTTC
TRBD2,TRBV11-2,.,TRBJ2-5,CASSITSGDQETQYF,TGTGCCAGCAGCATAACTAGCGGAGACCAAGAGACCCAGTACTTC
.,TRBV9,.,TRBJ2-5,CASAADGPGEETQYF,TGTGCCAGCGCGGCAGACGGCCCCGGGGAAGAGACCCAGTACTTC
TRBD2,TRBV9,.,TRBJ2-1,CASSPRTSGIYNEQFF,TGTGCCAGCAGCCCCCGGACTAGCGGGATATACAATGAGCAGTTCTTC
.,TRBV18,.,TRBJ2-1,CASSRGGGNNEQFF,TGTGCCAGCTCACGAGGCGGCGGTAACAATGAGCAGTTCTTC
.,TRBV7-6,.,TRBJ1-1,CASSPTGPSLNTEAFF,TGTGCCAGCAGCCCGACAGGCCCTAGCTTGAACACTGAAGCTTTCTTT
TRBD1,TRBV29-1,.,TRBJ1-1,CSVGTGDSTEAFF,TGCAGCGTTGGGACAGGGGACAGCACTGAAGCTTTCTTT
.,TRBV19,.,TRBJ2-4,CASRDGQGAKNIQYF,TGTGCCAGTAGGGACGGCCAGGGAGCCAAAAACATTCAGTACTTC
.,TRBV30,.,TRBJ1-4,CAWSGEEKLFF,TGTGCCTGGAGTGGAGAAGAAAAACTGTTTTTT
TRBD1,TRBV5-5,.,TRBJ2-7,CASSWGQGTEQYF,TGTGCCAGCAGCTGGGGACAGGGGACTGAGCAGTACTTC
.,TRBV19,.,TRBJ1-1,CASSITGNTEAFF,TGTGCCAGTAGTATAACAGGGAACACTGAAGCTTTCTTT
.,TRBV19,.,TRBJ1-2,CASSLADSYGYTF,TGTGCCAGTAGTTTAGCTGACAGCTATGGCTACACCTTC
TRBD2,TRBV18,.,TRBJ2-2,CASSLGGLAASTGELFF,TGTGCCAGCTCACTCGGCGGACTAGCGGCTTCTACCGGGGAGCTGTTTTTT
TRBD1,TRBV7-9,.,TRBJ2-7,CASSIGQGFREQYF,TGTGCCAGCAGCATAGGACAGGGTTTTCGCGAGCAGTACTTC
TRBD1,TRBV4-3,once,TRBJ1-4,CASSQDRGPNEKLFF,TGCGCCAGCAGCCAAGACAGGGGGCCTAATGAAAAACTGTTTTTT
.,TRBV19,.,TRBJ1-1,CASSAVAGAGGAFF,TGTGCCAGTAGCGCCGTGGCGGGGGCGGGGGGAGCTTTCTTT
.,TRBV21-1,.,TRBJ2-1,CASSNLSVPYNEQFF,TGTGCCAGCAGCAACCTCTCGGTACCCTACAATGAGCAGTTCTTC
TRBD1,TRBV4-3,.,TRBJ2-7,CASSQDVQGSFSYEQYF,TGCGCCAGCAGCCAAGATGTACAGGGGTCGTTCTCCTACGAGCAGTACTTC
.,TRBV27,.,TRBJ2-5,CASRRLGGEETQYF,TGTGCCAGCAGACGACTAGGAGGGGAAGAGACCCAGTACTTC
.,TRBV5-1,.,TRBJ1-2,CASSLGGHLDGYTF,TGCGCCAGCAGCTTAGGTGGACATTTGGATGGCTACACCTTC
TRBD1,TRBV3-1/TRBV3-2,.,TRBJ2-3,CASSQGQGAWGGDTQYF,TGTGCCAGCAGCCAGGGACAGGGGGCCTGGGGTGGAGATACGCAGTATTTT
TRBD1,TRBV6-2/TRBV6-3,.,TRBJ1-5,CASSHDRGGSNQPQHF,TGTGCCAGCAGCCACGACAGGGGAGGAAGCAATCAGCCCCAGCATTTT
.,TRBV3-1/TRBV3-2,once,TRBJ1-1,CASSPPGRVEAFF,TGTGCCAGCAGCCCCCCCGGGAGAGTTGAAGCTTTCTTT